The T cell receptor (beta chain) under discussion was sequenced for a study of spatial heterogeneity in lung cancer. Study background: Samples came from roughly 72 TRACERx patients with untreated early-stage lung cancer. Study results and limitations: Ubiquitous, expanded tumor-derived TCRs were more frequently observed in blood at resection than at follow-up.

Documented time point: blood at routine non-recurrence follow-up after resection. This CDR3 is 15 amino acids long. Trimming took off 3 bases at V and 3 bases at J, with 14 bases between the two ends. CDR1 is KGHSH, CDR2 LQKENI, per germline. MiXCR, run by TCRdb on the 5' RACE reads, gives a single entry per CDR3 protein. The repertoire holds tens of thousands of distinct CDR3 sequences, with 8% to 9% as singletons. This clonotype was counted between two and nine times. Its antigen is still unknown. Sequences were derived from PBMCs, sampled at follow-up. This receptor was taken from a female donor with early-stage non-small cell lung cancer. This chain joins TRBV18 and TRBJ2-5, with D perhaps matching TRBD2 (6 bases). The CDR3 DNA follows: TGTGCCAGCTCACCCTACGAGCGGGCTAAAGAGACCCAGTACTTC. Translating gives CASSPYERAKETQYF. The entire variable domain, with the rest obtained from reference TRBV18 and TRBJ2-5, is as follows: NAGVMQNPRHLVRRRGQEARLRCSPMKGHSHVYWYRQLPEEGLKFMVYLQKENIIDESGMPKERFSAEFPKEGPSILRIQQVVRGDSAAYFCASSPYERAKETQYFGPGTRLLVL.